Below, one T cell receptor (beta chain) is given with its context. Its specificity is not known. The junction and the germline gene differ at one end; a read error may be behind it. The data were obtained in a study of tumor and adjacent non-tumor tissue in lung cancer. The wider study: Histology: around 13 adenocarcinoma, a couple of squamous cell carcinoma, 1 small cell lung cancer. Findings and limits, study-wide: Top 100 clones took a larger repertoire share in normal lung. Significantly higher TCR diversity was found in tumor than normal lung.

RNA was extracted from bulk tissue without any cell sorting. Germline V gene lookup returns CDR1 SQVTM and CDR2 ANQGSEA. This CDR3 is built from 14 residues. The library came from three nested PCR rounds adapted from ARM-PCR protocols. TCRdb independently ran MiXCR on the multiplex PCR reads; one entry per CDR3 protein. The sample records around 70,000 distinct CDR3 sequences, about three quarters being singletons. The sample was lung tumor tissue. V gene TRBV29-1 combines with J gene TRBJ2-4; unclear D gene. The TCR originated in a man in his fifties or sixties with non-small cell lung cancer. The CDR3 reads CSAEDSPGGNIQYF. CDR3 nucleotide sequence: TGCAGCGCTGAAGATTCCCCAGGTGGAAACATTCAGTACTTC.